Listed below are T cell receptor beta chains from one sample, sequenced in a study of blood T cell repertoires in COVID-19. TCRdb keeps only in-frame clones here, not all; method: immunoSEQ multiplex PCR. The table has some 100,000 clones, 90% to 95% seen once; the top ten hold approximately 2.2%. The sequenced sample consisted of peripheral blood. These receptors came from a man between 50 and 59 years old with active COVID-19. Both conserved end residues are trimmed from each CDR3. A D gene is named only where the DNA matches it firmly.

cdr3_aa: ASSDLEAGTDTQY; v_call: TRBV10-1; d_call: -; j_call: TRBJ2-3
cdr3_aa: ASSQDPGTGREQY; v_call: TRBV4-1; d_call: TRBD1; j_call: TRBJ2-7
cdr3_aa: ASSPNQGRGNSPLH; v_call: TRBV11-2; d_call: -; j_call: TRBJ1-6
cdr3_aa: ASSLELLAGARNEQF; v_call: TRBV5-4; d_call: TRBD2; j_call: TRBJ2-1
cdr3_aa: AISESPDTEAF; v_call: TRBV10-3; d_call: -; j_call: TRBJ1-1
cdr3_aa: ASSRGERNYGYT; v_call: TRBV19; d_call: -; j_call: TRBJ1-2
cdr3_aa: ASSSNRGLDGYT; v_call: TRBV5-1; d_call: TRBD1; j_call: TRBJ1-2
cdr3_aa: ASSKRPGQGTAKNIQY; v_call: TRBV19; d_call: TRBD1; j_call: TRBJ2-4
cdr3_aa: ASSPPDRGLYNEQF; v_call: TRBV6-2/TRBV6-3; d_call: TRBD1; j_call: TRBJ2-1
cdr3_aa: ATSRGVRDREETQY; v_call: TRBV15; d_call: TRBD1; j_call: TRBJ2-5
cdr3_aa: ASSAEGDSPLH; v_call: TRBV9; d_call: -; j_call: TRBJ1-6
cdr3_aa: ASTPRDGVNTEAF; v_call: TRBV6-5; d_call: -; j_call: TRBJ1-1
cdr3_aa: ASSQAQAKNIQY; v_call: TRBV16; d_call: -; j_call: TRBJ2-4
cdr3_aa: ASSPRQGADYGYT; v_call: TRBV2; d_call: TRBD1; j_call: TRBJ1-2
cdr3_aa: ASSFQLTGELF; v_call: TRBV12-3/TRBV12-4; d_call: -; j_call: TRBJ2-2
cdr3_aa: ASSFLAGSGNEQF; v_call: TRBV7-9; d_call: TRBD2; j_call: TRBJ2-1
cdr3_aa: ASSSRRTGDVYNEQF; v_call: TRBV7-8; d_call: TRBD1; j_call: TRBJ2-1
cdr3_aa: ASSRQGGSPLH; v_call: TRBV7-2; d_call: TRBD1; j_call: TRBJ1-6
cdr3_aa: ASSFGTSGLDTQY; v_call: TRBV27; d_call: TRBD2; j_call: TRBJ2-3
cdr3_aa: ASSLGNSGGLNEQF; v_call: TRBV11-3; d_call: TRBD2; j_call: TRBJ2-1
cdr3_aa: ASSLRENQDTQY; v_call: TRBV5-1; d_call: -; j_call: TRBJ2-3
cdr3_aa: ASSPDSFGGELF; v_call: TRBV6-5; d_call: -; j_call: TRBJ2-2
cdr3_aa: ASSSAGKSVETQY; v_call: TRBV27; d_call: -; j_call: TRBJ2-5
cdr3_aa: AISPTEVTSEKLF; v_call: TRBV10-3; d_call: -; j_call: TRBJ1-4
cdr3_aa: ASSLQGARTEAF; v_call: TRBV5-5; d_call: TRBD1; j_call: TRBJ1-1
cdr3_aa: ASSLTAGNQPQH; v_call: TRBV7-8; d_call: -; j_call: TRBJ1-5
cdr3_aa: ASSSRTSGGFDEQF; v_call: TRBV9; d_call: TRBD2; j_call: TRBJ2-1
cdr3_aa: ASSRDYNSPLH; v_call: TRBV7-6; d_call: -; j_call: TRBJ1-6
cdr3_aa: ASSRGGLAGSYEQY; v_call: TRBV7-2; d_call: TRBD2; j_call: TRBJ2-7
cdr3_aa: ASSLQGSRADTQY; v_call: TRBV7-3; d_call: -; j_call: TRBJ2-3
cdr3_aa: ASSLGDKSTDTQY; v_call: TRBV5-1; d_call: -; j_call: TRBJ2-3
cdr3_aa: SVERLGYEQF; v_call: TRBV29-1; d_call: -; j_call: TRBJ2-1
cdr3_aa: ASSQSGRQGREQF; v_call: TRBV3-1/TRBV3-2; d_call: TRBD2; j_call: TRBJ2-1
cdr3_aa: ASSLGQGSTDTQY; v_call: TRBV5-1; d_call: TRBD1; j_call: TRBJ2-3
cdr3_aa: ATRAGTGYT; v_call: TRBV6-6; d_call: -; j_call: TRBJ1-2
cdr3_aa: ASRAYRAGELF; v_call: TRBV19; d_call: -; j_call: TRBJ2-2
cdr3_aa: ASSLAGQGFYYT; v_call: TRBV5-1; d_call: TRBD1; j_call: TRBJ1-2
cdr3_aa: ASSKLDRGGTEAF; v_call: TRBV25-1; d_call: TRBD1; j_call: TRBJ1-1
cdr3_aa: ASSPDRSSYNEQF; v_call: TRBV6-5; d_call: -; j_call: TRBJ2-1
cdr3_aa: ASSPGWLKDYGYT; v_call: TRBV5-4; d_call: -; j_call: TRBJ1-2
cdr3_aa: ASSGNRGGEQF; v_call: TRBV10-1; d_call: -; j_call: TRBJ2-1
cdr3_aa: ASSRGDTLNTEAF; v_call: TRBV4-1; d_call: -; j_call: TRBJ1-1
cdr3_aa: ASSLGLAGIGEDEQY; v_call: TRBV7-9; d_call: TRBD2; j_call: TRBJ2-7
cdr3_aa: ASSLEAAATDTQY; v_call: TRBV5-4; d_call: -; j_call: TRBJ2-3
cdr3_aa: ASSLARGEGQPQH; v_call: TRBV6-5; d_call: -; j_call: TRBJ1-5
cdr3_aa: ASRSTGSDTQY; v_call: TRBV5-1; d_call: -; j_call: TRBJ2-3
cdr3_aa: ASSLRAVSGTENTGELF; v_call: TRBV7-9; d_call: TRBD1; j_call: TRBJ2-2
cdr3_aa: AISESTGGGDELF; v_call: TRBV10-3; d_call: TRBD2; j_call: TRBJ2-2
cdr3_aa: ASSPTPIYQF; v_call: TRBV27; d_call: -; j_call: TRBJ2-1
cdr3_aa: ASSLAITRGNTIY; v_call: TRBV7-8; d_call: -; j_call: TRBJ1-3
cdr3_aa: ASSSSSGALYEQF; v_call: TRBV11-2; d_call: -; j_call: TRBJ2-1
cdr3_aa: ATSTGQVSGANVLT; v_call: TRBV15; d_call: TRBD1; j_call: TRBJ2-6
cdr3_aa: ATSDPLAGVMGDTQY; v_call: TRBV24-1; d_call: TRBD2; j_call: TRBJ2-3